This TCR beta chain was identified in a study of T cells after yellow fever vaccination (dated by TCRdb to between 2018 and 2021). In terms of the full investigation: Libraries from fractions with low cell numbers were prepared with the SMART-Seq v4 Ultra Low Input RNA kit. Bulk TCR alpha and beta repertoires were sequenced longitudinally to track T-cell clones before and after primary and booster YFV17D yellow fever vaccination. The cohort comprised two healthy male donors, one aged 18 to 29 and one aged 30 to 40 years. Blood samples were taken at several timepoints before and after primary and secondary immunization, and bulk PBMC replicates and cell subsets were isolated. Beyond this particular receptor, the publication reports: Compared with the primary T-cell response, the secondary T-cell response was weaker but faster, peaking on day 5 rather than day 15. FACS-sorted repertoires could contain abundant contaminating clonotypes from the bulk population, so computational filtering was required. A small share of clonotypes occurred in both CD4 and CD8 compartments, likely arising from convergent recombination. Because only a couple of donors were included in the study, the extent to which the findings can be generalized is limited. After the booster, most clones that had expanded after primary vaccination were detected again (approximately 97% of CD4 and roughly 86% of CD8), suggesting broad maintenance of memory.

V is pared back by 8 bases and J by 4 bases, with 11 bases lying between the germline termini. CDR3 length: 12 amino acids, cysteine to phenylalanine. The kept DNA is CDR3 alone, 36 bases in frame from the first base. The meaning of the sample's treatment or condition label: live attenuated yellow fever vaccine strain. A standard Ficoll-Paque protocol was used to isolate PBMCs from peripheral blood. CD4 and CD8 T-cell fractions were isolated with Dynabeads CD4 and CD8 positive selection kits. TriZol was used to extract RNA from bulk PBMCs, from CD4 and CD8 fractions, and from dextramer-positive and dextramer-negative fractions. TCR cDNA was synthesized by 5'RACE template switching, through which a universal primer site and unique molecular identifiers were introduced. Priming for cDNA synthesis came from both the TCR alpha and TCR beta constant segments. Library amplification involved two PCR steps, and the second step added sample barcodes and sequencing adapters. Sequencing of the libraries was done on either Illumina HiSeq 2500 (2x100 bp) or NovaSeq (2x150 bp). The study's processing was this. MIGEC was used to demultiplex reads and collapse the reads into UMI consensus sequences, and MiXCR was used for V(D)J alignment. Using edgeR on replicate PBMC samples, clonotypes were called vaccine-responding if FDR was below 0.01 and the log2 fold change was above 5 up to day 15. CD4 or CD8 identity was assigned to each bulk clonotype according to whether the clonotype was present at higher abundance in the sequenced CD4 repertoire or the sequenced CD8 repertoire. TCRdb reprocessing: public reads trimmed at Q25 with fastp, clones called with MiXCR, in-frame beta chains kept. For every CDR3 protein sequence, its rows merge into one entry that carries the most common genes and DNA. TCRdb's processing, not the study's, gives the V and J calls here. In all, the sample holds a few hundred thousand distinct CDR3 sequences, and approximately 13% of those were seen once. Together, the top ten hold 0.4% to 0.55% of the sample.

This clonotype was seen a few times. The target of this receptor is not known. No clone much larger than this one lies a single base away; base qualities are absent. The receptor chain draws on TRBV12-3 or TRBV12-4 and TRBJ1-2, with the D gene uncertain. This receptor was identified in a man aged 25 to 45 who received the YFV17D yellow fever vaccine. The source was CD4+ T cells sorted from PBMCs, collected 45 days after the yellow fever booster vaccination. The CDR3: CASLGIVYGYTF. The DNA sequence is as follows: TGTGCCAGCCTGGGGATAGTCTATGGCTACACCTTC.